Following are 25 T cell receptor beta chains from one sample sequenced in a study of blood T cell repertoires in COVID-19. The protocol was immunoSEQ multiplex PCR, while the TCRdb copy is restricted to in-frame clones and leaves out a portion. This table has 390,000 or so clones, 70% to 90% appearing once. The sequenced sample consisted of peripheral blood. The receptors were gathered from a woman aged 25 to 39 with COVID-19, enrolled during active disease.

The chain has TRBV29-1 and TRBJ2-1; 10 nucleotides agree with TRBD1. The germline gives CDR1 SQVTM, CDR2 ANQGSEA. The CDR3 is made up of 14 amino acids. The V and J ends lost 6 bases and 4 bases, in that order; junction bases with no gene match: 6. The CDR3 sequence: CSVTGTGDYNEQFF. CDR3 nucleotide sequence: TGCAGCGTAACCGGGACAGGGGATTACAATGAGCAGTTCTTC.

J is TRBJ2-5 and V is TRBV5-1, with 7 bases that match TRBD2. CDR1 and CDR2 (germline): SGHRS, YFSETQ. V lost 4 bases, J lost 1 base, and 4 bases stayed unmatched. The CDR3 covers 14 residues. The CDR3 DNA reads TGCGCCAGCAGCGGGGGAGGGGTCCAAGAGACCCAGTACTTC. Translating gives CASSGGGVQETQYF.

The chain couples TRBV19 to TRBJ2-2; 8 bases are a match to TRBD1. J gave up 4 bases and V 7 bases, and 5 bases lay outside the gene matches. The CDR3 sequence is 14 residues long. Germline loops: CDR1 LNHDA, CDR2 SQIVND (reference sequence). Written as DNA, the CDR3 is TGTGCCAGTAATAGGGACAGGCGCACCGGGGAGCTGTTTTTT. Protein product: CASNRDRRTGELFF.

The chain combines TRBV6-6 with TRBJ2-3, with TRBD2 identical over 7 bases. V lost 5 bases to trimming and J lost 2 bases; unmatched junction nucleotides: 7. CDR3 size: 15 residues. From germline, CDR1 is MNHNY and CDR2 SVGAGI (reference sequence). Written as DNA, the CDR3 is TGTGCCAGCAGTCTGGCGGGGGACCCCACAGATACGCAGTATTTT. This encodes CASSLAGDPTDTQYF.

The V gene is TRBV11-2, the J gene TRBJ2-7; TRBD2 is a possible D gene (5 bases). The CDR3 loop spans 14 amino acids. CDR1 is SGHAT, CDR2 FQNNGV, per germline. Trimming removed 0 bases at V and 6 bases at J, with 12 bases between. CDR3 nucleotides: TGTGCCAGCAGCTTAGATCACGAGGGAACCGAGCAGTACGTC. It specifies CASSLDHEGTEQYV.

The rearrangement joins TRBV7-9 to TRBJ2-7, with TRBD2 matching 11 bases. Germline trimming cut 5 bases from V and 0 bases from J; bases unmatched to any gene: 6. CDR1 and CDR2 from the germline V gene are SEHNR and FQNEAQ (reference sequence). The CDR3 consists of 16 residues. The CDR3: CASSPSLAGASYEQYF. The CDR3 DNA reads TGTGCCAGCAGCCCCTCACTAGCGGGGGCCTCCTACGAGCAGTACTTC.

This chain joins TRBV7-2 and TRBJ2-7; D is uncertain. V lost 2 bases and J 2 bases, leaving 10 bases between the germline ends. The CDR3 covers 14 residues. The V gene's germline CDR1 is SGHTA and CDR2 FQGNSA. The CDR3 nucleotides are TGTGCCAGCAGCTTAAGCCTTTTTCCCTACGAGCAGTACTTC. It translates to CASSLSLFPYEQYF. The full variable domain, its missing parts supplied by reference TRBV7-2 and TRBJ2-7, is GAGVSQSPSNKVTEKGKDVELRCDPISGHTALYWYRQSLGQGLEFLIYFQGNSAPDKSGLPSDRFSAERTGGSVSTLTIQRTQQEDSAVYLCASSLSLFPYEQYFGPGTRLTVT.

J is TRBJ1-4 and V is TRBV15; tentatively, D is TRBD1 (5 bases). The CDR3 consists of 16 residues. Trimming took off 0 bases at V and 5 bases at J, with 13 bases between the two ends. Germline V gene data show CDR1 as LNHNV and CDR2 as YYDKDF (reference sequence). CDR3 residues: CATSRDGGAGNEKLFF. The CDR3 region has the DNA TGTGCCACCAGCAGAGATGGAGGGGCAGGAAATGAAAAACTGTTTTTT. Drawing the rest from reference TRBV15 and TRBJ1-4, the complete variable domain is DAMVIQNPRYQVTQFGKPVTLSCSQTLNHNVMYWYQQKSSQAPKLLFHYYDKDFNNEADTPDNFQSRRPNTSFCFLDIRSPGLGDTAMYLCATSRDGGAGNEKLFFGSGTQLSVL.

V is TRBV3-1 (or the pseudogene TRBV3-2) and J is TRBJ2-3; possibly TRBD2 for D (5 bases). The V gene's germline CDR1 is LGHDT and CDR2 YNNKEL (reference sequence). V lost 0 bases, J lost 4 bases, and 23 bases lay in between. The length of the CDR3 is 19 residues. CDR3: CASSQDFGEPQIVSDTQYF. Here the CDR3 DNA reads TGTGCCAGCAGCCAAGACTTTGGGGAGCCCCAAATTGTCTCAGATACGCAGTATTTT.

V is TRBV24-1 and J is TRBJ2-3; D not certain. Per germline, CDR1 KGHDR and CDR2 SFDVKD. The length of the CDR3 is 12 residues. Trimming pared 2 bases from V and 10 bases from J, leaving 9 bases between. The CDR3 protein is CATSDSSFPQYF. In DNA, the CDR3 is TGTGCCACCAGTGATTCTTCTTTCCCGCAGTATTTT.

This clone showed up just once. CDR3 in DNA: TGTGCCAGCAGCCTGGCGCCGGGACTAGCGGAAGGAACAGATACGCAGTATTTT. Translation: CASSLAPGLAEGTDTQYF. V gene TRBV27 combines with J gene TRBJ2-3, with 11 bases fitting TRBD2. The CDR3 length is 18 residues. After removal of 6 bases from V and 3 bases from J, the junction contained 14 bases not matched to a gene. Germline V gives CDR1 MNHEY, CDR2 SMNVEV (reference sequence).

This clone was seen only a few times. The CDR3 sequence is CASSLEGRTGSYGYTF. CDR3 DNA sequence: TGTGCCAGCAGCTTAGAGGGGCGGACAGGGAGCTATGGCTACACCTTC. The chain uses TRBV11-3 and TRBJ1-2, with 8 bases that match TRBD1. The germline gives CDR1 SGHNT, CDR2 YENEEA. Trimming cost V 0 bases and J 4 bases; bases outside gene matches: 7. The CDR3 runs to 16 residues.

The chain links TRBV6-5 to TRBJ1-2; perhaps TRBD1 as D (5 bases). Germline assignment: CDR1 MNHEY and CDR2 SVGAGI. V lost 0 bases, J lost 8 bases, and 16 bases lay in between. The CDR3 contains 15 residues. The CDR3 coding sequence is TGTGCCAGCAGTTACTCCACAGGAGGGGCCTTCGGCTACACCTTC. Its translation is CASSYSTGGAFGYTF.

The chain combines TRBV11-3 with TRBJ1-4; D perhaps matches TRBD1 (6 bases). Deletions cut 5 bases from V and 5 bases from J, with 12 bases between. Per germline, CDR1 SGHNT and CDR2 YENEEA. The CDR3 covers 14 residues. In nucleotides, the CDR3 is TGTGCCAGCAGCACTGACAGGCAAAATGAAAAACTGTTTTTT. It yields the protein CASSTDRQNEKLFF.

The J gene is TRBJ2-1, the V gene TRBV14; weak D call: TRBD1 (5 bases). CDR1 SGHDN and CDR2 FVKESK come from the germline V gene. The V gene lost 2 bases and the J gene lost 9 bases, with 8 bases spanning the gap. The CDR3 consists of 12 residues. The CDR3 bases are TGTGCCAGCAGCCAACAGGGAATTGAGCAGTTCTTC. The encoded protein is CASSQQGIEQFF. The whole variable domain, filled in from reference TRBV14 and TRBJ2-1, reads EAGVTQFPSHSVIEKGQTVTLRCDPISGHDNLYWYRRVMGKEIKFLLHFVKESKQDESGMPNNRFLAERTGGTYSTLKVQPAELEDSGVYFCASSQQGIEQFFGPGTRLTVL.

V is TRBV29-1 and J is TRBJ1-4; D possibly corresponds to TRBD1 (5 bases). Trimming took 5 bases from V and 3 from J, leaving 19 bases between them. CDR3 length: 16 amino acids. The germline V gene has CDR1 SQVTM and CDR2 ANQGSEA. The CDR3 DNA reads TGCAGCGTTAACAACCCCCAGGGTGCGGCTAATGAAAAACTGTTTTTT. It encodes CSVNNPQGAANEKLFF.

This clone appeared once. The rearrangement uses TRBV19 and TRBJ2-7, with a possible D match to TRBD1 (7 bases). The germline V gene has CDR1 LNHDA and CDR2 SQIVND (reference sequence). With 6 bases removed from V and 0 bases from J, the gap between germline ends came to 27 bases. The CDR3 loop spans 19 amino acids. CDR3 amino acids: CASRPSSDRPGGSSYEQYF. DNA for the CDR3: TGTGCCAGTAGGCCTTCCTCGGACAGGCCTGGAGGGAGCTCCTACGAGCAGTACTTC.

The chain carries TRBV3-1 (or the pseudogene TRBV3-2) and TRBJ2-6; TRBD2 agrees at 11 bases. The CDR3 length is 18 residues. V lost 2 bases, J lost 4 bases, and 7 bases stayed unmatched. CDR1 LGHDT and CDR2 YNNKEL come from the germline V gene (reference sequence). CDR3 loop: CASSQSSGGALGANVLTF. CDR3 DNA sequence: TGTGCCAGCAGCCAAAGTAGCGGGGGGGCCTTAGGGGCCAACGTCCTGACTTTC.

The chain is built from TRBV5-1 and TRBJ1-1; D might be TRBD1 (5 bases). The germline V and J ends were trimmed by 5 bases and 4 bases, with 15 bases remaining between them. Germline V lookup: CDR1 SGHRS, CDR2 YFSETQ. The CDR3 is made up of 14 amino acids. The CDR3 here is CASSWAGRGTEAFF. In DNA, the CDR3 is TGCGCCAGCAGTTGGGCAGGGCGCGGCACTGAAGCTTTCTTT.

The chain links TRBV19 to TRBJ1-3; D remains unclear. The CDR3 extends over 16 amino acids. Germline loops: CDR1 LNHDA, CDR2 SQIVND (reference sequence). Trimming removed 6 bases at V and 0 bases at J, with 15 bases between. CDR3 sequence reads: CASSLLYGVSGNTIYF. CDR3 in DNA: TGTGCCAGTAGCCTCCTATACGGGGTCTCTGGAAACACCATATATTTT.

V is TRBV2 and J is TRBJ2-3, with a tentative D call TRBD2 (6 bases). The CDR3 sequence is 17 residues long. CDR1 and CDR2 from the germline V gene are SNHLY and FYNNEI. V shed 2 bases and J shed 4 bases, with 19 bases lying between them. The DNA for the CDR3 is TGTGCCAGCAGTGAATTTGGGGGGTACATTGTCGCAGATACGCAGTATTTT. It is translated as CASSEFGGYIVADTQYF.

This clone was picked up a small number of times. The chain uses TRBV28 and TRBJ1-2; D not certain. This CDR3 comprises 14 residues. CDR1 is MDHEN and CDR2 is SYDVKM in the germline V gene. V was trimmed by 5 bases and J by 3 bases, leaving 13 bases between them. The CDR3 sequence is CASSGSTGDYGYTF. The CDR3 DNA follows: TGTGCCAGCAGTGGGAGCACTGGGGACTATGGCTACACCTTC.

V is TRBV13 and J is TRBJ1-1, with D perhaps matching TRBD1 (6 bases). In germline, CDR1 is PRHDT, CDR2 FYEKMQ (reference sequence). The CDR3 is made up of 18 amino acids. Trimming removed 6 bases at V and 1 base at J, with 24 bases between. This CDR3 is CASRSARDTRSGNTEAFF. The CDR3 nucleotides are TGTGCCAGCAGATCTGCCCGGGACACAAGAAGTGGGAACACTGAAGCTTTCTTT.

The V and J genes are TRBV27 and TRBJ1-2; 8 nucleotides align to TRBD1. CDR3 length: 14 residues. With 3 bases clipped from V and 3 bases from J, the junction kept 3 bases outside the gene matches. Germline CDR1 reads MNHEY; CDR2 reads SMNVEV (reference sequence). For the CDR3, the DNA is TGTGCCAGCAGTTTTGGACAGGGCCACTATGGCTACACCTTC. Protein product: CASSFGQGHYGYTF.

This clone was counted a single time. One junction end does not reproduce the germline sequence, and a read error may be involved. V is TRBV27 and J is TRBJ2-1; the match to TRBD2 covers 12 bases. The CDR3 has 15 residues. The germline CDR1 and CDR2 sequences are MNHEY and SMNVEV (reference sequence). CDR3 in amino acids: CASRTSGVPYNEQFF. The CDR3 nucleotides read TGTGCGAGCAGGACTAGCGGGGTCCCCTACAATGAGCAGTTCTTC.